These 13 T cell receptor beta chains came from one sample sequenced in a study of identical twins. TCRdb re-called the 5' RACE reads through MiXCR, storing one row per CDR3 protein. The repertoire includes about 690,000 distinct CDR3 sequences, 21% of them detected once, and around 4.5% sits in the top ten. The same data also went into a second study, on T cells expressing NK-cell markers.

Material for sequencing was PBMCs. These TCRs come from a woman between 18 and 29 years old in good health.

This clonotype occurred many times. The genes are TRBV20-1 and TRBJ2-1; TRBD2 matches 8 bases. This CDR3 spans 14 amino acids. Germline CDR1 is DFQATT and CDR2 is SNEGSKA (reference sequence). Trimming removed 1 base from V and 5 bases from J; junction bases left unmatched: 4. CDR3 sequence reads: CSARGLAGNNEQFF. The CDR3 nucleotides are TGCAGTGCTAGAGGATTAGCGGGGAACAATGAGCAGTTCTTC.

The chain has TRBV11-1 and TRBJ2-3, with 9 positions matching TRBD1. The length of the CDR3 is 16 residues. Germline V gene sequence: CDR1 SGHAT, CDR2 FQDESV (reference sequence). V gave up 5 bases and J gave up 2 bases; unmatched junction bases: 8. The CDR3 loop is CASSPKQGATTDTQYF. CDR3 bases: TGTGCCAGCAGCCCAAAACAGGGGGCCACCACAGATACGCAGTATTTT.

V is TRBV6-5 and J is TRBJ1-1; D is ambiguous. The CDR3 is made up of 15 amino acids. V was shortened by 0 bases and J by 4 bases, with 12 bases between the two germline ends. Per germline, CDR1 MNHEY and CDR2 SVGAGI. The CDR3: CASSYSSGGLTEAFF. CDR3 DNA sequence: TGTGCCAGCAGTTACTCGAGCGGCGGCCTCACTGAAGCTTTCTTT.

The rearrangement uses TRBV12-3 or TRBV12-4 and TRBJ2-7; 12 nucleotides agree with TRBD1. The trim removed 5 bases at V and 2 bases at J, leaving 4 bases unmatched. The CDR3 has 15 residues. CDR3 bases: TGTGCCAGCAGTCCCGGGACAGGGGGCCCCTACGAGCAGTACTTC. Its protein is CASSPGTGGPYEQYF.

This clonotype was found a few times. This chain uses TRBV7-2 with TRBJ2-3, with TRBD2 matching 11 bases. The CDR3 is 16 amino acids. CDR1 and CDR2 from the germline V gene are SGHTA and FQGNSA. V was pared by 4 bases and J by 3 bases, with 6 bases of the junction left unmatched. CDR3: CASSSRLAGLTDTQYF. The CDR3, as DNA: TGTGCCAGCAGCTCCAGACTAGCGGGGCTGACAGATACGCAGTATTTT.

There are a few counts of this clonotype. The chain is built from TRBV9 and TRBJ2-5; TRBD2 is a possible D gene (5 bases). The CDR3 sequence is 15 residues long. The germline gives CDR1 SGDLS, CDR2 YYNGEE. V lost 4 bases, J lost 3 bases, and 16 bases lay in between. CDR3 sequence reads: CASSITTSWEETQYF. CDR3 nucleotides: TGTGCCAGCAGCATCACAACTAGTTGGGAAGAGACCCAGTACTTC.

This clonotype was picked up a small number of times. V and J are TRBV6-1 and TRBJ2-5; TRBD1 agrees at 9 bases. CDR1 MNHNS and CDR2 SASEGT come from the germline V gene. The CDR3 consists of 16 residues. Losses at the gene ends were 1 base for V and 5 bases for J; bases not matched to a gene: 8. This CDR3 is CASSEGMGQGGETQYF. The CDR3 nucleotides read TGTGCCAGCAGTGAAGGGATGGGACAGGGTGGGGAGACCCAGTACTTC.

This chain connects TRBV3-1 to TRBJ2-1; a possible D gene is TRBD1 (5 bases). This CDR3 comprises 13 residues. Trimming shortened V by 6 bases and J by 12 bases, and 18 bases separated the two germline ends. Per germline, CDR1 LGHDT and CDR2 YNNKEL (reference sequence). CDR3 nucleotides: TGTGCCAGCAGTCCCGATAGGGGAAGGGGGCAGTTCTTC. This codes for CASSPDRGRGQFF.

This clonotype has just a few counts. The chain joins TRBV12-5 to TRBJ2-1; TRBD1 or TRBD2 may be the D gene (6 bases each). V lost 5 bases to trimming and J lost 7 bases, with 21 bases between them. Germline CDR1 and CDR2: LGHNT and FRNRAP. This CDR3 contains 16 residues. The CDR3 bases are TGTGCTAGTGGTGGGGTGGGGGCCGCGAGCGGGAATGAGCAGTTCTTC. The encoded protein is CASGGVGAASGNEQFF.

The chain uses TRBV7-9 and TRBJ2-1; 8 bases are shared with TRBD1. V was pared by 4 bases and J by 7 bases, with 6 bases of the junction left unmatched. Germline values: CDR1 SEHNR, CDR2 FQNEAQ (reference sequence). This CDR3 contains 14 residues. CDR3 loop: CASSYWTGRNEQFF. As DNA, the CDR3 is TGTGCCAGCAGCTACTGGACAGGGAGGAATGAGCAGTTCTTC.

The rearrangement links TRBV7-6 to TRBJ2-3; D is perhaps TRBD1 (5 bases). The length of the CDR3 is 16 residues. Germline CDR1 is SGHVS and CDR2 is FNYEAQ. The V gene lost 1 base and the J gene lost 0 bases, with 11 bases spanning the gap. CDR3 sequence: CASSLVGVSSTDTQYF. The CDR3 region has the DNA TGTGCCAGCAGCTTAGTAGGGGTTTCTAGCACAGATACGCAGTATTTT.

This clonotype has a handful of counts. CDR3: CASSNTGGANEQFF. The CDR3 nucleotides are TGCGCCAGCAGCAATACAGGGGGCGCGAATGAGCAGTTCTTC. This rearrangement joins TRBV5-1 to TRBJ2-1; TRBD1 aligns across 9 bases. Germline V gene sequence: CDR1 SGHRS, CDR2 YFSETQ. This CDR3 has 14 amino acids. Unmatched junction bases numbered 6, after V lost 4 bases and J lost 7 bases. Combining the CDR3 with reference TRBV5-1 and TRBJ2-1 gives the whole variable domain KAGVTQTPRYLIKTRGQQVTLSCSPISGHRSVSWYQQTPGQGLQFLFEYFSETQRNKGNFPGRFSGRQFSNSRSEMNVSTLELGDSALYLCASSNTGGANEQFFGPGTRLTVL.

This clonotype has just a few counts. The chain uses TRBV4-3 and TRBJ2-3; D is perhaps TRBD1 or TRBD2 (5 bases each). Trimming removed 0 bases at V and 8 bases at J, with 12 bases between. In germline, CDR1 is LGHNA, CDR2 YSLEER. This CDR3 comprises 14 residues. The CDR3 sequence is CASSQDPGQITQYF. In DNA, the CDR3 is TGCGCCAGCAGCCAAGATCCGGGGCAGATTACGCAGTATTTT.